This T cell receptor (beta chain) originates from a study of T cell changes during pregnancy in multiple sclerosis. This clone is a singleton in its sample. The repertoire was sequenced with immunoSEQ multiplex PCR; TCRdb's copy has only in-frame clones and lacks some. Here the sample spans about 89,000 clones, roughly 93% being singletons. The ends were cut back, 1 base at V and 4 bases at J, with 18 bases in the middle. CDR3 size: 17 residues. Germline V gene sequence: CDR1 SGHTS, CDR2 YDEGEE. This receptor was taken from a female donor with multiple sclerosis, enrolled in a pregnancy study. The chain joins TRBV5-8 to TRBJ1-5; TRBD1 is a possible D gene (5 bases). The sample consisted of peripheral blood, taken in the third trimester of pregnancy. This CDR3 is CASSLYGTSLLNQPQHF. CDR3 nucleotide sequence: TGTGCCAGCAGCTTGTACGGGACTTCCTTACTAAATCAGCCCCAGCATTTT.